These T cell receptor beta chains were read from a single sample in a study of blood T cell repertoires in COVID-19. Assay used: immunoSEQ multiplex PCR; TCRdb lists only in-frame clones, some missing. The data show about 120,000 clones, with 90% seen just once and 3.8% held by the top ten. The sequencing input was peripheral blood. The receptors were sampled from a woman aged 55-69 years with COVID-19, enrolled during active disease. The CDR3 runs from the conserved cysteine through the conserved F or W. The D gene is left open where the match is weak. Size is omitted from some rows. Given values are once, few, many or a class for expanded clones.

V gene	CDR3 length	D gene	J gene	clone size	CDR3 DNA	CDR3 protein
TRBV10-3	16	TRBD2	TRBJ2-1	.	TGTGCCATCAGTGAGTCTGGGGGGGGGTTGTACAATGAGCAGTTCTTC	CAISESGGGLYNEQFF
TRBV29-1	11	.	TRBJ2-1	once	TGCAGCGCCCGGAGTATCAATGAGCAGTTCTTC	CSARSINEQFF
TRBV27	15	.	TRBJ2-5	.	TGTGCCAGCAGTCGAGAGTTTTTGGTCGGAGAGACCCAGTACTTC	CASSREFLVGETQYF
TRBV6-5	14	.	TRBJ2-7	.	TGTGCCAGCAGTAGGACCTTGAACGGGGGCGAGCAGTACTTC	CASSRTLNGGEQYF
TRBV15	15	.	TRBJ1-4	.	TGTGCCACCTCCGGGACCTGGGGAGGGAGAGAAAAACTGTTTTTT	CATSGTWGGREKLFF
TRBV6-5	14	.	TRBJ1-1	.	TGTGCCAGCAGTTACGCCATCCGAGACACTGAAGCTTTCTTT	CASSYAIRDTEAFF
TRBV15	17	TRBD2	TRBJ2-3	.	TGTGCCACCAGCAGATTGGAGACTAGCGGGGAGTGGAATACGCAGTATTTT	CATSRLETSGEWNTQYF
TRBV5-6	15	.	TRBJ2-1	.	TGTGCCAGCAGCTTGGTGGCAGGTCCCTACAATGAGCAGTTCTTC	CASSLVAGPYNEQFF
TRBV5-1	16	.	TRBJ1-3	once	TGCGCCAGCAGCTTACCAAGCGATGGGGCCGGAAACACCATATATTTT	CASSLPSDGAGNTIYF
TRBV11-2	15	.	TRBJ2-2	.	TGTGCCAGCAGCCCAACCCCACAGGGAAGCGGGGAGCTGTTTTTT	CASSPTPQGSGELFF
TRBV5-5	13	.	TRBJ1-6	.	TGTGCCAGCTACAGGGAATTAAATTCACCCCTCCACTTT	CASYRELNSPLHF
TRBV11-3	13	.	TRBJ1-1	.	TGTGCCAGCAGCCACACAGGGAACACTGAAGCTTTCTTT	CASSHTGNTEAFF
TRBV5-8	15	.	TRBJ1-6	.	TGTGCCAGCAGCTTAGTCTCCACAGGGAGCTCACCCCTCCACTTT	CASSLVSTGSSPLHF
TRBV27	15	TRBD2	TRBJ2-7	.	TGTGCCAGCAGCCAGACTAGCGGGGGAATTTACGAGCAGTACTTC	CASSQTSGGIYEQYF
TRBV5-1	13	.	TRBJ1-3	.	TGCGCCAGCAGCCCGGGGTCTGGAAACACCATATATTTT	CASSPGSGNTIYF
TRBV3-1/TRBV3-2	16	TRBD2	TRBJ2-1	.	TGTGCCAGCAGCCAAGATCTGGGACTAGGAAGAAATGAGCAGTTCTTC	CASSQDLGLGRNEQFF
TRBV29-1	13	TRBD1	TRBJ2-7	.	TGCAGCGTCGAGATGACAGGGTTTCATGAGCAGTACTTC	CSVEMTGFHEQYF
TRBV19	12	.	TRBJ2-1	.	TGTGCCAGTAGTACCAGGGGTTTTGAGCAGTTCTTC	CASSTRGFEQFF
TRBV4-1	15	TRBD1	TRBJ2-2	.	TGCGCCAGCAGCCAAGGACAGGGGGCTATCGGGGAGCTGTTTTTT	CASSQGQGAIGELFF
TRBV12-3/TRBV12-4	13	.	TRBJ1-1	.	TGTGCCAGCAGCCCAACAGCGAACACTGAAGCTTTCTTT	CASSPTANTEAFF
TRBV12-5	17	.	TRBJ2-1	.	TGTGCTAGTGGTTTGGCCTTAGAAGCAAGCTCCTACAATGAGCAGTTCTTC	CASGLALEASSYNEQFF
TRBV19	15	.	TRBJ1-5	.	TGTGCCAGTAGTCCCAAGACTTATAGCAATCAGCCCCAGCATTTT	CASSPKTYSNQPQHF
TRBV9	12	.	TRBJ2-1	.	TGTGCCAGCAGCTTCGCGATAGATGAGCAGTTCTTC	CASSFAIDEQFF
TRBV5-1	15	TRBD2	TRBJ2-7	.	TGCGCCAGCAGCTTGGGTGTTAGCGGGGCGGGGGAGCAGTACTTC	CASSLGVSGAGEQYF
TRBV5-1	15	.	TRBJ1-1	.	TGCGCCAGCAGCTTGGATGGTACCGGGTATGGTGAAGCTTTCTTT	CASSLDGTGYGEAFF
TRBV4-2	13	TRBD1	TRBJ1-4	.	TGTGCCAGCAGCCGGGACAGGGATGAAAAACTGTTTTTT	CASSRDRDEKLFF
TRBV27	15	.	TRBJ1-5	once	TGTGCCAGCAGTGCCCGGGGGGACAACAATCAGCCCCAGCATTTT	CASSARGDNNQPQHF
TRBV7-3	16	TRBD2	TRBJ2-5	.	TGTGCCAGCAGCCAGCCGGGCACTAGCGGTGGAGAGACCCAGTACTTC	CASSQPGTSGGETQYF
TRBV12-3/TRBV12-4	12	.	TRBJ1-5	.	TGTGCCAGCAGTCTCGGTTGGGGCCAACAGCATTTT	CASSLGWGQQHF
TRBV19	14	.	TRBJ1-2	.	TGTGCCAGTACCAAATTTCAGGGTGGCTATGGCTACACCTTC	CASTKFQGGYGYTF
TRBV2	13	.	TRBJ1-4	.	TGTGCCAGCAGTAGAGGTGCCAGTGAAAAACTGTTTTTT	CASSRGASEKLFF
TRBV5-1	16	TRBD1	TRBJ2-1	once	TGCGCCAGCAGCCGTGCCAGGACAGGGAAAGACAATGAGCAGTTCTTC	CASSRARTGKDNEQFF
TRBV6-5	13	TRBD1	TRBJ2-5	.	TGTGCCAGCGCCGACAGGGGCATAGAGACCCAGTACTTC	CASADRGIETQYF
TRBV19	15	.	TRBJ2-1	.	TGTGCCAGTAGTTCGGGGGGCTATCGGGAGAATGAGCAGTTCTTC	CASSSGGYRENEQFF
TRBV4-2	17	TRBD2	TRBJ2-1	.	TGTGCCAGCAGCCCGGCGTTTCCGGCGGGGGGTTACAATGAGCAGTTCTTC	CASSPAFPAGGYNEQFF
TRBV9	16	TRBD2	TRBJ2-1	.	TGTGCCAGCAGCGTAATTAGCGGGGGAGTCTACAATGAGCAGTTCTTC	CASSVISGGVYNEQFF
TRBV12-5	20	TRBD1	TRBJ1-5	.	TGTGCCAGTCGAGCCGTGTGGGACAGCCGGGAAACCGGGAGCAATCAGCCCCAGCATTTT	CASRAVWDSRETGSNQPQHF
TRBV4-1	16	TRBD1	TRBJ2-3	.	TGCGCCAGCAGCCAAGTCTACAGGGGTAGGACAGATACGCAGTATTTT	CASSQVYRGRTDTQYF
TRBV7-2	14	TRBD1	TRBJ2-1	.	TGTGCCAGCAGCCACGGGACAGGTTACAATGAGCAGTTCTTC	CASSHGTGYNEQFF
TRBV18	15	.	TRBJ2-1	.	TGTGCCAGCTCACCACCGGCCTTGGGAGGCAATGAGCAGTTCTTC	CASSPPALGGNEQFF
TRBV2	14	.	TRBJ1-2	.	TGTGCCAGCAGGGCTCCAGGGGTGATATATGGCTACACCTTC	CASRAPGVIYGYTF
TRBV2	14	TRBD1	TRBJ1-2	.	TGTGCCAGCAGCTTCGGACAGGGAGGCTATGGCTACACCTTC	CASSFGQGGYGYTF
TRBV19	14	.	TRBJ1-6	.	TGTGCCAGTAGTATAATAGGACAGATCTCACCCCTCCACTTT	CASSIIGQISPLHF
TRBV9	16	TRBD2	TRBJ2-1	.	TGTGCCAGCAGCGCGAGGGGGACTAGTCTTGGCAATGAGCAGTTCTTC	CASSARGTSLGNEQFF
TRBV7-2	14	.	TRBJ2-3	.	TGTGCCAGCAGCCTGCCGACTAGATCAGATACGCAGTATTTT	CASSLPTRSDTQYF
TRBV3-1/TRBV3-2	14	.	TRBJ1-5	.	TGTGCCAGCAGCCAAGGGAGGCCCCAAGGGCCCCAGCATTTT	CASSQGRPQGPQHF
TRBV5-5	16	TRBD1	TRBJ2-2	.	TGTGCCAGCTCACGGACAGGGGTAGTGGACACCGGGGAGCTGTTTTTT	CASSRTGVVDTGELFF
TRBV10-3	12	.	TRBJ1-1	once	TGTGCCATCAGTGAGTCTCTGGAGCGGGCTTTCTTT	CAISESLERAFF
TRBV2	15	TRBD1	TRBJ1-5	.	TGTGCCAGCAGTTTTTTACAGGGGCTCAATCAGCCCCAGCATTTT	CASSFLQGLNQPQHF
TRBV6-2/TRBV6-3	16	TRBD1	TRBJ1-1	.	TGTGCCAGCAGTTACTCAATTGGGACAGGGCGTACTGAAGCTTTCTTT	CASSYSIGTGRTEAFF
TRBV4-2	15	TRBD1	TRBJ1-1	.	TGTGCCAGCAGCCAAGATCCCAGGGGGGACACTGAAGCTTTCTTT	CASSQDPRGDTEAFF
TRBV4-3	16	.	TRBJ1-2	.	TGCGCCAGCAGCAAGGGGGGGGCAGGAGCTAACTATGGCTACACCTTC	CASSKGGAGANYGYTF
TRBV12-3/TRBV12-4	12	TRBD2	TRBJ2-1	.	TGTGCCAGCAGCCCGGGGGGGTATGAGCAGTTCTTC	CASSPGGYEQFF
TRBV9	15	.	TRBJ2-1	.	TGTGCCAGCAGCGTAGAGTGGCAGTCCTACAATGAGCAGTTCTTC	CASSVEWQSYNEQFF
TRBV7-9	14	TRBD2	TRBJ2-3	once	TGTGCCAGCAGCGGACTAGCGAGCACAGATACGCAGTATTTT	CASSGLASTDTQYF
TRBV24-1	16	.	TRBJ1-3	.	TGTGCCACCAGTGATTTAGGAGCAGGGGATAAGAACACCATATATTTT	CATSDLGAGDKNTIYF
TRBV5-6	16	.	TRBJ1-2	.	TGTGCCAGCAACCAGAAAATGGTCTCGCTTGGCTATGGCTACACCTTC	CASNQKMVSLGYGYTF